This T cell receptor beta chain is drawn from a study of OX40 agonist ivuxolimab in advanced cancers. On the study more broadly: An anti-OX40 (CD134) antibody with agonistic activity, ivuxolimab, was administered to patients. The patients received ivuxolimab by intravenous route every 2 weeks at 0.01 to 10 mg/kg. Having had anti-PD-1, anti-PD-L1 or anti-CTLA-4 therapy before was allowed, and about 40% had some.

Patients who had autoimmune disease history or got systemic immunosuppression were left out. TCRdb's table, derived via immunoSEQ multiplex PCR, lists solely in-frame clones and lacks some. The sample contains about 86,000 clones, about 83% of which appear only once. V was clipped by 10 bases and J by 3 bases; unmatched bases: 4. CDR1 and CDR2 (germline): ENHRY, SYGVKD. The CDR3 consists of 13 residues. The source is an adult with an advanced solid tumor such as melanoma, head and neck, liver or kidney cancer. The V and J genes are TRBV10-3 and TRBJ2-3, with TRBD1 matching 10 bases. This specimen consisted of CD4+ or CD8+ T cells sorted from blood, obtained in a trial of the OX40 agonist ivuxolimab. In DNA, the CDR3 is TGTGCCAGTGGACAGGGGGTTACAGATACGCAGTATTTT. Translated, it gives CASGQGVTDTQYF.